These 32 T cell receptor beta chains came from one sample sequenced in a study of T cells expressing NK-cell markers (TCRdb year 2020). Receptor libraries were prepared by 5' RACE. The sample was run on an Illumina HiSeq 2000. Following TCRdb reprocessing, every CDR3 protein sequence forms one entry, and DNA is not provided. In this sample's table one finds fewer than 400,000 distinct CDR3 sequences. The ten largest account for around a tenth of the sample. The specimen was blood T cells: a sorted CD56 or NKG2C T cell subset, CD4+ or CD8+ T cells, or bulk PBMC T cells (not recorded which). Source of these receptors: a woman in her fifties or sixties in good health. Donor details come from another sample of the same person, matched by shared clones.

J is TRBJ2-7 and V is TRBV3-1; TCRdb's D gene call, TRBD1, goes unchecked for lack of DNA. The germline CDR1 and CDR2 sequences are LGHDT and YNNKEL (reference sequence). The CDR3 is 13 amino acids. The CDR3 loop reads CASSQMGGYEQYF.

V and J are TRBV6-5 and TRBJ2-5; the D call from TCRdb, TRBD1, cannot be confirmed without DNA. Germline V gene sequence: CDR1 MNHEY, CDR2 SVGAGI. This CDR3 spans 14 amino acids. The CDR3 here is CASRTGGPQETQYF.

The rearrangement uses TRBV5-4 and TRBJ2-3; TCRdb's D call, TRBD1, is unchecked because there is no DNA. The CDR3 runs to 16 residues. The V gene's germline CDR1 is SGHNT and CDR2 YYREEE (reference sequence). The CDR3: CASSPPTGPMGDTQYF.

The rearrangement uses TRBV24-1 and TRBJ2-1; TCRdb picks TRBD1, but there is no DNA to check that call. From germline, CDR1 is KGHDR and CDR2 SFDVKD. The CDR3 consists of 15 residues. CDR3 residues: CATSDRQVNINEQFF.

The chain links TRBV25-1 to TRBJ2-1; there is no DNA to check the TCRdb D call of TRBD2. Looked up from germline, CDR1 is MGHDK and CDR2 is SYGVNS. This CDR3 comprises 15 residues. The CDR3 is CASSEPGLANNEQFF.

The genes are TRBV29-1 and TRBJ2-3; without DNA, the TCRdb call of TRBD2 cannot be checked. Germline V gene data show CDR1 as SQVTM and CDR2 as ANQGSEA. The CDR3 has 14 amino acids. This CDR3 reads CSVVAGTSTDTQYF.

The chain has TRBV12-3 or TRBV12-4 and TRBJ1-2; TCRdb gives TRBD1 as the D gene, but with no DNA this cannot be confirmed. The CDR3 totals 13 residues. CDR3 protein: CASSLRGSYGYTF.

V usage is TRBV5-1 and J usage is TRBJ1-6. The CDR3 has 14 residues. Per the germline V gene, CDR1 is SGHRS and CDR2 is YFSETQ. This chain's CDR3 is CASSYRVIDSPLHF. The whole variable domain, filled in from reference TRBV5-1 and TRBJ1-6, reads KAGVTQTPRYLIKTRGQQVTLSCSPISGHRSVSWYQQTPGQGLQFLFEYFSETQRNKGNFPGRFSGRQFSNSRSEMNVSTLELGDSALYLCASSYRVIDSPLHFGNGTRLTVT.

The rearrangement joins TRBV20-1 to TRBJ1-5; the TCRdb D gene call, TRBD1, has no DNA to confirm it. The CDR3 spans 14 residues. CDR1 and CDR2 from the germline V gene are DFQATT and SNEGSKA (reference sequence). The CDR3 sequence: CSAGRGGSNQPQHF.

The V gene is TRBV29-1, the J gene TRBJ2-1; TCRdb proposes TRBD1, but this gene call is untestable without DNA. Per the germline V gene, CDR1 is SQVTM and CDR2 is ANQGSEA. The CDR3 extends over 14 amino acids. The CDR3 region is CSARRNALDGEQFF.

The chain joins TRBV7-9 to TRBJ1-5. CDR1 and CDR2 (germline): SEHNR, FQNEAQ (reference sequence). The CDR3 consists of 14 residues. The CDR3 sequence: CASSFSWGNQPQHF.

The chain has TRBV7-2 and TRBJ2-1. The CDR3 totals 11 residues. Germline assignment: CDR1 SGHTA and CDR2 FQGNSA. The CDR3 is CASSSGNSQFF.

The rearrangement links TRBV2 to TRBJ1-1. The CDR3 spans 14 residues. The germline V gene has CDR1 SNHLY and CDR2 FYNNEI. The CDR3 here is CASGRPNPFPEAFF.

CDR3 region: CASRRRKAQTHEQFF. This rearrangement joins TRBV19 to TRBJ2-1. This CDR3 has 15 residues. The germline CDR1 and CDR2 sequences are LNHDA and SQIVND (reference sequence).

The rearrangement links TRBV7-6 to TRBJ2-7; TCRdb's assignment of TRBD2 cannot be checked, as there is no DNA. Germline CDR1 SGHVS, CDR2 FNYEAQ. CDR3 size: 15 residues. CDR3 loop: CASSSTSGRAYEQYF.

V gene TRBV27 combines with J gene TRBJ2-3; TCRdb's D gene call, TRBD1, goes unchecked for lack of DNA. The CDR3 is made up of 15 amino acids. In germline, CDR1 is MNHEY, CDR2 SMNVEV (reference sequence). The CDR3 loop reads CASSPRRLTTDTQYF.

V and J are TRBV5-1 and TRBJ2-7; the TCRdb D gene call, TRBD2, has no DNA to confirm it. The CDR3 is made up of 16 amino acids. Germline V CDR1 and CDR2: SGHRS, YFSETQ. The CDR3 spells CASSLGGTSGSHEQYF.

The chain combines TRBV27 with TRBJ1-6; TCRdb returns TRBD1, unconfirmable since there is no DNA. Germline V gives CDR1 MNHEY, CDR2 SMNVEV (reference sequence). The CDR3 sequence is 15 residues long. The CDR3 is CASRGRGVYNSPLHF.

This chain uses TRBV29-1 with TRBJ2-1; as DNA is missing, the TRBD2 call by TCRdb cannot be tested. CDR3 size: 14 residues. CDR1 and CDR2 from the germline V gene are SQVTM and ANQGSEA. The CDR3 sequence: CSSQTSGADNEQFF.

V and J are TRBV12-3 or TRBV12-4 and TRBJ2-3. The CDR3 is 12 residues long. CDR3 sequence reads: CASRLHTDTQYF.

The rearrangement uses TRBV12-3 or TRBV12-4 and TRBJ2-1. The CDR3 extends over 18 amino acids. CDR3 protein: CASSLLGSVASSYNEQFF.

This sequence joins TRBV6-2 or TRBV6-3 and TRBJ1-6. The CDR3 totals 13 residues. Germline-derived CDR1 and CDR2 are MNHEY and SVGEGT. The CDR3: CASSYSSNSPLHF.

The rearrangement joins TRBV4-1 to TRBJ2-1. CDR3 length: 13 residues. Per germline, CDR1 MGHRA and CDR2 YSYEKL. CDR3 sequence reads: CASSQDSEAEQFF.

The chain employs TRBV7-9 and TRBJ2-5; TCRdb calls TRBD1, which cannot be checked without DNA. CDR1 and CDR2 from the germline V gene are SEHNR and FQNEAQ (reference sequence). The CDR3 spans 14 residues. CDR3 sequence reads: CASSRHGGQETQYF.

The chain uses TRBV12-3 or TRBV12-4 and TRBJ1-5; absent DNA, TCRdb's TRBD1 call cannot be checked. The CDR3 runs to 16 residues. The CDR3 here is CASSLDPQGRNQPQHF.

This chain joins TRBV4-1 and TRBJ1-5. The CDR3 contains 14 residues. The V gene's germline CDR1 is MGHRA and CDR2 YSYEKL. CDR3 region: CASSQISGDQPQHF.

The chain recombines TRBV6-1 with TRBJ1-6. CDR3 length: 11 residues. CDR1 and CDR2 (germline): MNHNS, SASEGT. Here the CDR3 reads CASKDNSPLHF.

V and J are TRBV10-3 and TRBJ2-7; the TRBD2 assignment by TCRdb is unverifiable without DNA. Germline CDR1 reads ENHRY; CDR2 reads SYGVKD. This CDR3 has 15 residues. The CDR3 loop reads CAISIPPRRAHEQYF.

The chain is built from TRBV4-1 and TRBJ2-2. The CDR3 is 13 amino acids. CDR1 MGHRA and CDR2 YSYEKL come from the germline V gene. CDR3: CASSQGEAGELFF.

This CDR3 reads CASSGLAGDTDTQYF. The V gene is TRBV3-1, the J gene TRBJ2-3; TCRdb proposes TRBD2, but this gene call is untestable without DNA. Germline CDR1 reads LGHDT; CDR2 reads YNNKEL (reference sequence). There are 15 residues in the CDR3.

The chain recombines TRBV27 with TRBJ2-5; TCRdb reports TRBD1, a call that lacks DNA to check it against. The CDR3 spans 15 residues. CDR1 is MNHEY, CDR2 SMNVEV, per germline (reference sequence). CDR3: CASSARQTLGETQYF.

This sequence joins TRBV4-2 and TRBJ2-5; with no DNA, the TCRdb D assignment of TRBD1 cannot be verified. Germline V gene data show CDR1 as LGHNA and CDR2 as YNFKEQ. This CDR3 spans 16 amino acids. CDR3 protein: CASSPTGTGGMGTQYF.